This T cell receptor beta chain comes out of a study of T cell repertoires in cytomegalovirus infection. Study in general: The study used recently identified HLA-C-restricted and well-studied HLA-B-restricted CMV epitopes. An indication of both CMV infection and matching HLA type came from public TCR beta signatures. Findings of the study overall: There were HLA-C-restricted CMV-specific TCR beta clonotypes dominating the ex vivo response. There were carriers of CMV plus the relevant HLA, and cumulative public TCR beta family frequency identified them.

This clonotype has just a few counts. Its target is not known. TCRdb re-called the reads with MiXCR, one entry per CDR3 protein. The sample yields 50,000 to 65,000 distinct CDR3 sequences, 20% to 25% seen once. This CDR3 spans 14 amino acids. Trimming shortened V by 8 bases and J by 5 bases, and 18 bases separated the two germline ends. CDR1 is MNHEY, CDR2 SVGEGT, per germline. The chain employs TRBV6-2 or TRBV6-3 and TRBJ1-1; D is unresolved. The TCR comes from a human donor in good health (CMV status not recorded). Some clones in this sample may be carry-over from other donors' samples. The source material was CD8+ T cells from cultured PBMCs, sampled from culture after CMV antigen stimulation. The CDR3 loop reads CASQEREEMTEAFF. DNA for the CDR3: TGTGCCAGCCAAGAGCGGGAAGAGATGACTGAAGCTTTCTTT.